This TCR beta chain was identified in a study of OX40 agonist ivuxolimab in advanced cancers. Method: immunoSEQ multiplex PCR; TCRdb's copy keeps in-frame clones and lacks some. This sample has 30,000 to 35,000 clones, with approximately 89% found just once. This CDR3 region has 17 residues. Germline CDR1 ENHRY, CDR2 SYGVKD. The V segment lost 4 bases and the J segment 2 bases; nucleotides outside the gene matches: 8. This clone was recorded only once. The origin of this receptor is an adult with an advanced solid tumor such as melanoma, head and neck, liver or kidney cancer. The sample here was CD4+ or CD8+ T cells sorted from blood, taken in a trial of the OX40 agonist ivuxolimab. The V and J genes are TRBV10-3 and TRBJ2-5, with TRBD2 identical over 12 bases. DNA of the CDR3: TGTGCCATCAGTGTGTCGGGGCTAGCGGGAGGGCAAGAGACCCAGTACTTC. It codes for CAISVSGLAGGQETQYF.